Sequencing of this TCR beta chain was carried out in a study of PD-L1 blockade in urothelial cancer. In the study overall: Samples came from 3 weeks, at the second dose, and 6 weeks into treatment. Study-level findings and limits: In blood at 3 weeks, tumor-associated clones expanded more among patients with durable benefit.

The CDR3 contains 16 residues. Germline CDR1 is SGHNT and CDR2 is YENEEA. V trimming: 5 bases; J trimming: 0 bases; junction bases outside the gene matches: 5. Urothelial carcinoma in patients was locally advanced or metastatic. There were between 1 and 8 samples from each patient, taken pretreatment and on-treatment. In regard to this clone: Its antigen is not known.

Produced via immunoSEQ multiplex PCR; TCRdb's table is partial and in-frame only. The table has 17,000 or so clones, around 90% seen once. The source of this sequence is a man aged 50 or older with urothelial cancer. The starting material was PBMCs, obtained around atezolizumab (anti-PD-L1) treatment. The V call is TRBV11-3, the J call TRBJ2-3; 10 nucleotides line up with TRBD2. The CDR3 sequence: CASSPGTSESTDTQYF. The CDR3 nucleotides are TGTGCCAGCAGCCCAGGGACTAGCGAGAGCACAGATACGCAGTATTTT.